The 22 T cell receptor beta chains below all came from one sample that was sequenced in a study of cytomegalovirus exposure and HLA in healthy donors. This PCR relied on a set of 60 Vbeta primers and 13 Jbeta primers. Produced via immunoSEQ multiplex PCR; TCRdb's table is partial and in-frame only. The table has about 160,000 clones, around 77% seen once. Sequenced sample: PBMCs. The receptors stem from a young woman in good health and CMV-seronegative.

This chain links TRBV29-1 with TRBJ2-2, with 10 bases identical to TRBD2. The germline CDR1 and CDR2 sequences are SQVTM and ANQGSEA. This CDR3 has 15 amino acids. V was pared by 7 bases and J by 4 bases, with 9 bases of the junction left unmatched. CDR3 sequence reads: CSARPSGGFTGELFF. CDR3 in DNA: TGCAGCGCTAGACCTAGCGGGGGCTTCACCGGGGAGCTGTTTTTT.

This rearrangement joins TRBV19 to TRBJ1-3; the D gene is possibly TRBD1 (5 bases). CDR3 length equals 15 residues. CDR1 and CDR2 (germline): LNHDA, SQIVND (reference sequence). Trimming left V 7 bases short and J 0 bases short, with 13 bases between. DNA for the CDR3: TGTGCCAGTACCATTTCAGGGAACTCTGGAAACACCATATATTTT. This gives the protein CASTISGNSGNTIYF.

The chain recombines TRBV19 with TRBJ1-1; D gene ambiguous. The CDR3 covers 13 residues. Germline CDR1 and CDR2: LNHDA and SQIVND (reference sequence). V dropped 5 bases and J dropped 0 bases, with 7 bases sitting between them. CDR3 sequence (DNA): TGTGCCAGTAGTGTGAGGGTGAACACTGAAGCTTTCTTT. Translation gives CASSVRVNTEAFF.

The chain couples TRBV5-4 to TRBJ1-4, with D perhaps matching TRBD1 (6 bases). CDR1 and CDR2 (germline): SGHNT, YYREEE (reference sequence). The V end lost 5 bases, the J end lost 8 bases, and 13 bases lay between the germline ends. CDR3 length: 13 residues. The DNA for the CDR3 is TGTGCCAGCAGTTCCGGGACACGGGAAAAACTGTTTTTT. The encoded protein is CASSSGTREKLFF.

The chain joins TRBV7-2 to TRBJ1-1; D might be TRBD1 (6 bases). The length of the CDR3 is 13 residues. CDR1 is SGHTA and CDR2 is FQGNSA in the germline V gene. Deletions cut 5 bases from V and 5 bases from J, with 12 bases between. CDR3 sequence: CASSAHRETEAFF. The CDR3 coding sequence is TGTGCCAGCAGCGCACACAGGGAGACTGAAGCTTTCTTT.

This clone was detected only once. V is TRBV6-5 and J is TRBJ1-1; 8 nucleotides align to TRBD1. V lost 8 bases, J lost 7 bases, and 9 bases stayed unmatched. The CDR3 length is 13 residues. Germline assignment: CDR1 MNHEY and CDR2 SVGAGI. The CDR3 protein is CASSKGTGVEAFF. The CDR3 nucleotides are TGTGCCAGCTCCAAAGGGACAGGCGTTGAAGCTTTCTTT.

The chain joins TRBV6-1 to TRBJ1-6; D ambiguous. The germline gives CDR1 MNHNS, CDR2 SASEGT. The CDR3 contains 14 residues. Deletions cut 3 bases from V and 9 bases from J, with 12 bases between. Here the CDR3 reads CASSELRAVSPLHF. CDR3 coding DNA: TGTGCCAGCAGTGAGTTGAGGGCAGTTTCACCCCTCCACTTT.

The CDR3 region has the DNA TGTGCCAGCAGCCCAACGAACGGAGGGATCTACACTGAAGCTTTCTTT. Its protein is CASSPTNGGIYTEAFF. This rearrangement joins TRBV5-4 to TRBJ1-1; no clear D. V shed 4 bases and J shed 3 bases, with 19 bases lying between them. Per germline, CDR1 SGHNT and CDR2 YYREEE (reference sequence). There are 16 residues in the CDR3.

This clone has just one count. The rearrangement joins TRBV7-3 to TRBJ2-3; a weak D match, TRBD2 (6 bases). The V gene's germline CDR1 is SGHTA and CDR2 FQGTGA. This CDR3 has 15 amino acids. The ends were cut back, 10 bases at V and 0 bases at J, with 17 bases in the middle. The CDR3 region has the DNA TGTGCCACATCCTTTGAGGGGACTAGCACAGATACGCAGTATTTT. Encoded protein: CATSFEGTSTDTQYF.

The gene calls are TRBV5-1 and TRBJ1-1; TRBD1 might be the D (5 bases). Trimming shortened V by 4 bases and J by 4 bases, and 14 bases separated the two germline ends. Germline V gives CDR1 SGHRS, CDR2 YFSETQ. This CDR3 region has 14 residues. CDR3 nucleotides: TGCGCCAGCAGCCAGCAGGGATGGGGCACTGAAGCTTTCTTT. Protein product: CASSQQGWGTEAFF.

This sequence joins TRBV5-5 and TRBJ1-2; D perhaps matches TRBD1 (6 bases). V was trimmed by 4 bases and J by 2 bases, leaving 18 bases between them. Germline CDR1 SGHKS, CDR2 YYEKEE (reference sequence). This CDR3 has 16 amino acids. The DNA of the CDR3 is TGTGCCAGCAGCGCGCTTCCACAGGGTCGCAACTATGGCTACACCTTC. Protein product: CASSALPQGRNYGYTF.

In nucleotides, the CDR3 is TGTGCCAGCATCTGGGGGCAGGGGGCGAGTGGCTACACCTTC. Protein: CASIWGQGASGYTF. The rearrangement joins TRBV6-1 to TRBJ1-2; 8 nucleotides align to TRBD1. V was pared by 7 bases and J by 7 bases, with 11 bases of the junction left unmatched. The germline CDR1 and CDR2 sequences are MNHNS and SASEGT. There are 14 residues in the CDR3.

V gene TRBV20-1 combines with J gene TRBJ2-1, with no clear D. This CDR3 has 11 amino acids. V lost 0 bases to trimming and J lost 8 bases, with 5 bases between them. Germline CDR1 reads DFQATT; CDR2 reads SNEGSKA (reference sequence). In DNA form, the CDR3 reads TGCAGTGCTAGAGACGTATATGAGCAGTTCTTC. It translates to CSARDVYEQFF.

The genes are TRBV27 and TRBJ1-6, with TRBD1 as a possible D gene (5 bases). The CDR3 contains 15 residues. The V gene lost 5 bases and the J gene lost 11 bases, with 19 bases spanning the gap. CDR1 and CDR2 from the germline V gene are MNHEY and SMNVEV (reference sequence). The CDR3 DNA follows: TGTGCCAGCAGTCCCGCCGGGACTTGGGGACCACCCCTCCACTTT. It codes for CASSPAGTWGPPLHF.

The chain's CDR3 is CASSPDRGFTEAFF. CDR3 bases: TGTGCCAGCAGCCCCGACAGGGGGTTCACTGAAGCTTTCTTT. The gene calls are TRBV2 and TRBJ1-1, with 9 bases aligning to TRBD1. There are 14 residues in the CDR3. CDR1 SNHLY and CDR2 FYNNEI come from the germline V gene. With 6 bases clipped from V and 4 bases from J, the junction kept 6 bases outside the gene matches.

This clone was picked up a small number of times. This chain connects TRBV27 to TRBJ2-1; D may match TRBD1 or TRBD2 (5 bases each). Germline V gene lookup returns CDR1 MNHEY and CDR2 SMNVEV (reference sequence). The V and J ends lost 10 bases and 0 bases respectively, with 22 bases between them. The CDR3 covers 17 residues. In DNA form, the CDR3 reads TGTGCCACCAGGGCACTAGGACCCAGATCCTCCTACAATGAGCAGTTCTTC. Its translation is CATRALGPRSSYNEQFF.

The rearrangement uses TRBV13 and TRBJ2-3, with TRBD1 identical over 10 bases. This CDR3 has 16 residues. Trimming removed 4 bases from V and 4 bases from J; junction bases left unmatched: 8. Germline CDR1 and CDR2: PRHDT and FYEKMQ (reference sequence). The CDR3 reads CASSYGRTGGADTQYF. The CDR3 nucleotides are TGTGCCAGCAGCTACGGAAGGACAGGGGGTGCAGATACGCAGTATTTT.

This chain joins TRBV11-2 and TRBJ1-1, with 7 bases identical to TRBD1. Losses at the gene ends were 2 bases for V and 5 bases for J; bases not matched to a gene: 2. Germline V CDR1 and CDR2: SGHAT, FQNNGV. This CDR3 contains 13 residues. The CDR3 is CASSLTGATEAFF. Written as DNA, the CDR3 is TGTGCCAGCAGCTTAACAGGGGCTACTGAAGCTTTCTTT. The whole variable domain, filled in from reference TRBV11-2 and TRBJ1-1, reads EAGVAQSPRYKIIEKRQSVAFWCNPISGHATLYWYQQILGQGPKLLIQFQNNGVVDDSQLPKDRFSAERLKGVDSTLKIQPAKLEDSAVYLCASSLTGATEAFFGQGTRLTVV.

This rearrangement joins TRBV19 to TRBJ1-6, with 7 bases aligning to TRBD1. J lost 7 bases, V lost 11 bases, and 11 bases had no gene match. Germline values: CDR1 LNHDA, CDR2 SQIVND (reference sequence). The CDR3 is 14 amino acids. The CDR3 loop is CASHPGQTNSPLHF. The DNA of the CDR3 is TGTGCCTCACATCCGGGACAGACGAATTCACCCCTCCACTTT.

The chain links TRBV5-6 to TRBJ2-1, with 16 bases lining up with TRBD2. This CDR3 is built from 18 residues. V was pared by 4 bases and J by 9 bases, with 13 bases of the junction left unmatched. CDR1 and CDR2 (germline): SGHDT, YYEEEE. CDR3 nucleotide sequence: TGTGCCAGCAGCGCCGACTGGGGGACTAGCGGGGGGGCGGTTGAGCAGTTCTTC. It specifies CASSADWGTSGGAVEQFF.

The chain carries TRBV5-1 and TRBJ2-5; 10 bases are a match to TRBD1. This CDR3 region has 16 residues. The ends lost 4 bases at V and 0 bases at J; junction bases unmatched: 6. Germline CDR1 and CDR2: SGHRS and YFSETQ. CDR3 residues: CASSKGQGVDQETQYF. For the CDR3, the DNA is TGCGCCAGCAGCAAAGGACAGGGGGTCGACCAAGAGACCCAGTACTTC.

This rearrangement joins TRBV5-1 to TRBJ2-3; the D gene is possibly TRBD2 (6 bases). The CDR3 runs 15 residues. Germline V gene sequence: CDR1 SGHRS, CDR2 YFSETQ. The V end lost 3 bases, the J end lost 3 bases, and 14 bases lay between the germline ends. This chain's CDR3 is CASSSFQGGTDTQYF. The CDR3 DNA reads TGCGCCAGCAGCTCTTTCCAGGGAGGTACAGATACGCAGTATTTT.